This TCR beta chain was recovered during a study of regulatory T cells in long-lasting Graves disease. Time point given: newly diagnosed GD, antithyroid drugs for less than 3 months. RNA from PBMCs was the source of the TCR library. With iRepertoire HTBI primers and Arm-PCR of CDR3 regions, TCR beta libraries were built. In TCRdb, the multiplex PCR reads were re-called with MiXCR into one record per CDR3 protein. Counted here are hundreds of thousands of distinct CDR3 sequences, about 11% occurring once; the ten biggest clones make up about 8.3%. In this sample, this clonotype turned up a few times. A further study also used this sample, focusing on T cells in Graves' hyperthyroidism and ophthalmopathy. That investigation notes: Among clonotypes expanded in thyroid above 0.001, most were also found in blood.

The specimen was peripheral blood mononuclear cells (PBMCs), collected at new diagnosis, from a patient treated with antithyroid drugs. This TCR came from a woman aged 30 to 39 with Graves disease.

This CDR3 is CSATFPGLALNEQFF. For the CDR3, the DNA is TGCAGTGCTACTTTTCCGGGACTAGCTTTAAATGAGCAGTTCTTC. The chain links TRBV20-1 to TRBJ2-1; 9 bases are shared with TRBD2. The CDR3 runs 15 residues. Germline V gene sequence: CDR1 DFQATT, CDR2 SNEGSKA (reference sequence). Trimming cost V 4 bases and J 7 bases; bases outside gene matches: 11.